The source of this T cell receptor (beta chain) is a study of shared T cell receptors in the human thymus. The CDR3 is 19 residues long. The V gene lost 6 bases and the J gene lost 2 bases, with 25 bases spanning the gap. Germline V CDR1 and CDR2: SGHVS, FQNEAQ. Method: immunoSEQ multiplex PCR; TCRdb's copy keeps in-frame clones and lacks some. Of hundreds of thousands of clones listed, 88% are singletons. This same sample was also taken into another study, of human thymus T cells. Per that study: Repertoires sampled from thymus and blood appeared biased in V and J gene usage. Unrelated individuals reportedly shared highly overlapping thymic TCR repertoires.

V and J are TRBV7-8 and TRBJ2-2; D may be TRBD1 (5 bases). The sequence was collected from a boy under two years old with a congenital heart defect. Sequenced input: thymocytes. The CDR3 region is CASRLIRPLQEPNTGELFF. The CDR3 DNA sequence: TGTGCCAGCAGACTTATCCGGCCCCTACAGGAACCTAACACCGGGGAGCTGTTTTTT.